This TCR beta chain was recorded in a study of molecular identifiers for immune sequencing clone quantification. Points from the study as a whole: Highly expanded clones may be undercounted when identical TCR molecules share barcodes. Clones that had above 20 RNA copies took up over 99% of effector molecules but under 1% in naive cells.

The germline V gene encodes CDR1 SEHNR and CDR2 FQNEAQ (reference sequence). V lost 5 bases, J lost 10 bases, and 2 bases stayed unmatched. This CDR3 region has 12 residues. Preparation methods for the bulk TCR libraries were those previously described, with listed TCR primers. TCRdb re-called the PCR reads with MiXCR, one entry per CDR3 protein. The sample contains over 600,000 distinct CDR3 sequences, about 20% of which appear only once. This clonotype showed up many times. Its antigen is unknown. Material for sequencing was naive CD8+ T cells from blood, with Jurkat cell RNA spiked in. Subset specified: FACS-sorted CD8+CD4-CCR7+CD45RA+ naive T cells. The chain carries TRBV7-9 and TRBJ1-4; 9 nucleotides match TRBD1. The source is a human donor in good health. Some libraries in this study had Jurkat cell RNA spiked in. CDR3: CASSRDRVKLFF. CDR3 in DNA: TGTGCCAGCAGCCGGGACAGGGTAAAACTGTTTTTT.